A selection of T cell receptor beta chains follows, all from one sample in a study of blood T cells in healthy people across ages. One entry per CDR3 protein, called by TCRdb with MiXCR from the 5' RACE reads. The sample has approximately 400,000 distinct CDR3 sequences; more than 45% are singletons. Sequenced sample: blood. The receptors stem from a man aged 55 to 70 in good health. The CDR3 runs from the conserved cysteine through the conserved F or W. The order of the fields is CDR3 length, J gene, D gene, V gene, clone size, CDR3 protein, CDR3 DNA. The D gene is left open where the match is weak. A clone size is listed for some rows: how often the clone was seen (once, few, many), or a class if it is expanded.

17 TRBJ1-5 NA TRBV5-5 NA CASSLFGGSGSNQPQHF TGTGCCAGCAGCTTGTTTGGAGGGAGCGGAAGCAATCAGCCCCAGCATTTT
12 TRBJ1-1 NA TRBV6-6 many CASRSDITEAFF TGTGCCAGCAGATCCGACATAACTGAAGCTTTCTTT
17 TRBJ2-1 TRBD2 TRBV6-2/TRBV6-3 NA CASSHRTSGSSYNEQFF TGTGCCAGCAGCCACCGAACTAGCGGGAGTTCCTACAATGAGCAGTTCTTC
13 TRBJ2-5 NA TRBV5-1 many CASSLELQETQYF TGCGCCAGCAGCTTGGAACTTCAAGAGACCCAGTACTTC
13 TRBJ2-1 NA TRBV20-1 NA CSARGIGPNEQFF TGCAGTGCTAGAGGTATCGGACCCAATGAGCAGTTCTTC
16 TRBJ1-2 NA TRBV7-9 once CASSLEVGGANYGYTF TGTGCCAGCAGCTTAGAGGTTGGGGGAGCTAACTATGGCTACACCTTC
19 TRBJ2-2 TRBD1 TRBV7-9 once CASSSKPGTGPGGTGELFF TGTGCCAGCAGCTCAAAACCCGGGACAGGGCCCGGGGGGACCGGGGAGCTGTTTTTT
12 TRBJ2-1 NA TRBV29-1 NA CSVELIGDERFF TGCAGCGTTGAGTTAATCGGTGATGAGAGGTTCTTC
17 TRBJ1-6 TRBD1 TRBV4-3 once CASSQGAGGRRNSPLHF TGCGCCAGCAGCCAAGGGGCAGGGGGGAGGAGAAATTCACCCCTCCACTTT
15 TRBJ2-1 NA TRBV7-2 NA CASSLDRVATNEQFF TGTGCCAGCAGCTTAGACAGGGTGGCGACCAATGAGCAGTTCTTC